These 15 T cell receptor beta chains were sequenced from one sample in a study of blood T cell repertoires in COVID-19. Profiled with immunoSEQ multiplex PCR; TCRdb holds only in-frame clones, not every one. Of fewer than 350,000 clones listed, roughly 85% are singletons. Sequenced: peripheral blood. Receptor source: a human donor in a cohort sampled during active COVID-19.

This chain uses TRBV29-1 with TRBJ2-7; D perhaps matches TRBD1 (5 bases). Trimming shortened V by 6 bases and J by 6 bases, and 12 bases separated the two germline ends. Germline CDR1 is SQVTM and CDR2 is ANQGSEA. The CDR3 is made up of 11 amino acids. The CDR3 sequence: CSVGRRSEQYF. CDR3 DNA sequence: TGCAGCGTGGGGCGAAGGTCCGAGCAGTACTTC.

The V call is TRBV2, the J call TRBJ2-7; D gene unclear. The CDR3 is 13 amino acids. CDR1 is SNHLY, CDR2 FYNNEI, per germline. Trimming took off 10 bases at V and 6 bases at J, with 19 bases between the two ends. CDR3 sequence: CATVDTLYSEQYF. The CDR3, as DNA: TGTGCCACCGTTGACACCCTGTACTCCGAGCAGTACTTC.

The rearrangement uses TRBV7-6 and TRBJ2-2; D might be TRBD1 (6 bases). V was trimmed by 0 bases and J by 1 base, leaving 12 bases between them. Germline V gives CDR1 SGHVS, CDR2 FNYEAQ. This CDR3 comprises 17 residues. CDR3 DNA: TGTGCCAGCAGCTTAGCGCCATGGACAGTGAACACCGGGGAGCTGTTTTTT. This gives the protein CASSLAPWTVNTGELFF.

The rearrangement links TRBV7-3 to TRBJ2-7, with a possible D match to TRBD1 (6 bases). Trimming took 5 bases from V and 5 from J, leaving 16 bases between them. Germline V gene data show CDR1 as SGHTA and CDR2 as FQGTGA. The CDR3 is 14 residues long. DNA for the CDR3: TGTGCCAGCAGCCTCACAGGGCTAGAGGACGAGCAGTACTTC. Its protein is CASSLTGLEDEQYF.

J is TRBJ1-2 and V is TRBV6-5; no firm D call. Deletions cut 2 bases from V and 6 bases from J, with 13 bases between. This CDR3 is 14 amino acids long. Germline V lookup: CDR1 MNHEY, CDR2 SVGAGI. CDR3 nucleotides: TGTGCCAGCAGTTACCCTCGACGCGGGAATGGCTACACCTTC. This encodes CASSYPRRGNGYTF.

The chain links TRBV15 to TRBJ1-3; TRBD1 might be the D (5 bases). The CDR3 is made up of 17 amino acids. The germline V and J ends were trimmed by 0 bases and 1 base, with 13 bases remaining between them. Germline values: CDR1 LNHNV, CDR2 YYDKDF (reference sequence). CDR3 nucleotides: TGTGCCACCAGCAGAGATCTTATAGGGGTTTCTGGAAACACCATATATTTT. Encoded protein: CATSRDLIGVSGNTIYF.

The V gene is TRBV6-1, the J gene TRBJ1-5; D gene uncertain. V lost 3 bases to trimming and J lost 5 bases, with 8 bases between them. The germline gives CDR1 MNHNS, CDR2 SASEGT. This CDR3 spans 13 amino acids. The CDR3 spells CASSDWTDQPQHF. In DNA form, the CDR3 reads TGTGCCAGCAGTGATTGGACTGATCAGCCCCAGCATTTT.

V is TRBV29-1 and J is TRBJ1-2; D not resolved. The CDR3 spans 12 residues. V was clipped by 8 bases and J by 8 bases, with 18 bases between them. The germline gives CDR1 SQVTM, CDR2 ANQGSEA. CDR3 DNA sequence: TGCAGCCAACTGGAGGGTTTGAGAGGCTACACCTTC. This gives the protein CSQLEGLRGYTF.

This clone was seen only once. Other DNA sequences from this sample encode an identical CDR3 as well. Written as DNA, the CDR3 is TGTGCCAGCTCCCCGACAGGGAACTATGGCTACACCTTC. It encodes CASSPTGNYGYTF. The chain employs TRBV18 and TRBJ1-2; 7 nucleotides align to TRBD1. The CDR3 consists of 13 residues. Trimming removed 6 bases from V and 2 bases from J; junction bases left unmatched: 3. Per germline, CDR1 KGHSH and CDR2 LQKENI.

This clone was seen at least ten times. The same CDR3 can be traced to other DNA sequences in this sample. The CDR3 reads CATSRDSGYNQPQHF. The CDR3 DNA reads as TGTGCCACCAGCAGAGATTCCGGGTACAATCAGCCCCAGCATTTT. This chain connects TRBV15 to TRBJ1-5, with no clear D. Trimming took 0 bases from V and 3 from J, leaving 9 bases between them. The V gene's germline CDR1 is LNHNV and CDR2 YYDKDF (reference sequence). The CDR3 contains 15 residues.

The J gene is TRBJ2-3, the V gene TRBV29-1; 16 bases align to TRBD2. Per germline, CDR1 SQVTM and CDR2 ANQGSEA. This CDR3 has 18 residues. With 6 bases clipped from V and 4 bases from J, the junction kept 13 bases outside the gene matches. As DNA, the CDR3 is TGCAGCGTCCCGGGACGGGGACTAGCGGGGGGGTTAGCAGATACGCAGTATTTT. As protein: CSVPGRGLAGGLADTQYF.

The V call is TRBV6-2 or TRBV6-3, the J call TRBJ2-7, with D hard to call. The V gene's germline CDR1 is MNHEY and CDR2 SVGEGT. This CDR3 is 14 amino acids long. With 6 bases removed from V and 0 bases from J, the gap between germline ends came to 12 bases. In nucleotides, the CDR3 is TGTGCCAGCAGCCGAGCCCGGGTCTCCTACGAGCAGTACTTC. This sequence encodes CASSRARVSYEQYF.

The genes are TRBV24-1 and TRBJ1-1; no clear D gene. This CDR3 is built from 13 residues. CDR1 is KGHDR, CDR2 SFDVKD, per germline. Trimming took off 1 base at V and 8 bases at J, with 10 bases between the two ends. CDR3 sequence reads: CATSDFHSTEAFF. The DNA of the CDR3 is TGTGCCACCAGTGATTTTCACAGTACCGAAGCTTTCTTT.

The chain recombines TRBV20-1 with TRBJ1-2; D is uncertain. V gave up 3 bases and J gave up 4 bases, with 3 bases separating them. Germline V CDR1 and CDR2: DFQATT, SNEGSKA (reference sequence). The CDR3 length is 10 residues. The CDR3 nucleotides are TGCAGTGCTAGGGCCTATGGCTACACCTTC. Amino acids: CSARAYGYTF.

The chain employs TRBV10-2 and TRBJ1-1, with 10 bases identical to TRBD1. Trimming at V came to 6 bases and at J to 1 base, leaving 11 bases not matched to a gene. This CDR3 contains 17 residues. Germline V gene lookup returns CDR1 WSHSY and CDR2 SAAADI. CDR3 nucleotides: TGCGCCAGCAGACGTCGACAGGGGGCAAGCGGGAACACTGAAGCTTTCTTT. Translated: CASRRRQGASGNTEAFF.